This section outlines one T cell receptor (delta chain) sequence together with its context. Its antigen is still unknown. Since a far larger clone is one base different, this is likely a read error. Different DNA sequences within this sample yield the same CDR3. The data are from a study of γδ T cells in repeated Plasmodium falciparum infection. Study outcomes and limitations: Compared with Australian children, Malian Vdelta2-negative repertoires seemed more clonal, less diverse, less shared.

Trimming left V 5 bases short and J 3 bases short, with 7 bases between. CDR3 length: 12 amino acids. Per the germline V gene, CDR1 is TSWWSYY and CDR2 is QGS. With CATT, TCRdb re-called clones from the multiplex PCR reads. This sample has tens of thousands of delta-chain clones, with 1.5% to 2% found just once. Flow sorting of PBMC yielded separate Vgamma9/Vdelta2+ and Vdelta2-negative gammadelta T cell populations for bulk repertoire analysis. J is TRDJ1 and V is TRDV1; the D is unclear. The source is a pool of human donors (malaria-infected and uninfected, not separated). Sequencing was done on a sample of gamma-delta T cells from blood. CDR3 protein: CALGMGADKLIF. The CDR3 coding sequence is TGTGCTCTTGGGATGGGCGCCGATAAACTCATCTTT.